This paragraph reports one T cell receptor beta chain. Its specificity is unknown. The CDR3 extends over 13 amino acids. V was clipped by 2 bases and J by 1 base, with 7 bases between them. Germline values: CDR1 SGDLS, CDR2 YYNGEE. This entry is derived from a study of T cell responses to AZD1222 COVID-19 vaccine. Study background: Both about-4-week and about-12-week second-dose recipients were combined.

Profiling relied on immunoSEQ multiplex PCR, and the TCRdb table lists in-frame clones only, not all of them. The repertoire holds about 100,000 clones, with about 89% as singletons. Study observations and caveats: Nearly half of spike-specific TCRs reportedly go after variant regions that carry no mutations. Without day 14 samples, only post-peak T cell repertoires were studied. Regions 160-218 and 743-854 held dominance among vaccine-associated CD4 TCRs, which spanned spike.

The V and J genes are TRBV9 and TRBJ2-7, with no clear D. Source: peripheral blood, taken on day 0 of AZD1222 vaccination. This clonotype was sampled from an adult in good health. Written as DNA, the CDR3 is TGTGCCAGCAGCGTCGAGCCTTCCTACGAGCAGTACTTC. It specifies CASSVEPSYEQYF.